The source of this T cell receptor beta chain is a study of OX40 agonist ivuxolimab in advanced cancers. Study-wide findings and caveats: Expanded clones tended on average to be more numerous among CD8+ T cells than CD4+.

Per the germline V gene, CDR1 is SGHRS and CDR2 is YFSETQ. Deletions cut 4 bases from V and 4 bases from J, with 11 bases between. The CDR3 spans 13 residues. Data came from immunoSEQ multiplex PCR; TCRdb stores just in-frame clones and leaves some out. The sample has 67,000 or so clones, around four fifths seen once. On this clone: Its antigen is not known.

Source: CD4+ or CD8+ T cells sorted from blood, taken in a trial of the OX40 agonist ivuxolimab. The source of this sequence is an adult with an advanced solid tumor such as melanoma, head and neck, liver or kidney cancer. This rearrangement joins TRBV5-1 to TRBJ2-5; perhaps TRBD1 as D (6 bases). CDR3 region: CASSPQGRETQYF. The CDR3, as DNA: TGCGCCAGCAGCCCACAGGGACGAGAGACCCAGTACTTC.